This paragraph covers one T cell receptor beta chain sequence. This entry is derived from a study of blood T cell repertoires in COVID-19. Study-level information: The samples span acute and convalescent COVID-19 from the United States, Italy and Spain.

Using immunoSEQ multiplex PCR, the repertoire was profiled, and TCRdb retains in-frame clones only, with some absent. The table includes under 150,000 clones, around 84% detected once. J gave up 6 bases and V 2 bases, and 7 bases lay outside the gene matches. The germline V gene has CDR1 SGHTA and CDR2 FQGNSA. CDR3 length: 15 amino acids. This receptor was taken from a woman aged 40 to 50 with acute or convalescent COVID-19. The chain employs TRBV7-2 and TRBJ1-1; 9 nucleotides line up with TRBD1. Sequences were obtained from peripheral blood. The CDR3 spells CASSLLQGARSEAFF. CDR3 sequence (DNA): TGTGCCAGCAGCTTACTACAGGGGGCTAGATCTGAAGCTTTCTTT.